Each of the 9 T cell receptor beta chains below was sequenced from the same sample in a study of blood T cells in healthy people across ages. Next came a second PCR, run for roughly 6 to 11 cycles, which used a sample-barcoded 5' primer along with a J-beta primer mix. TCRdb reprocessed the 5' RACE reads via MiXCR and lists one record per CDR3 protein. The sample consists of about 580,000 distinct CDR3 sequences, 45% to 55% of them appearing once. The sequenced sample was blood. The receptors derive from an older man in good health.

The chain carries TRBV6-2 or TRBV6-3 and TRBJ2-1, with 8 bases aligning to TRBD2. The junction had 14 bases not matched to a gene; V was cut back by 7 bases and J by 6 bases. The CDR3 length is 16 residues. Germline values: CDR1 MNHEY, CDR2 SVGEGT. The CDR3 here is CASTPFSGSFGNEQFF. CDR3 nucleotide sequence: TGTGCCAGCACCCCCTTCAGCGGGAGTTTCGGCAATGAGCAGTTCTTC.

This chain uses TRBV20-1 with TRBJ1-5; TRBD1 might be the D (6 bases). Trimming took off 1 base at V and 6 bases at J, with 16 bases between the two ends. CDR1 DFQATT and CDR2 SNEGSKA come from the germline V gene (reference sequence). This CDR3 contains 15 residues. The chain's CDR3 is CSARVVGGGSQPQHF. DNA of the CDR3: TGCAGTGCTAGAGTTGTAGGGGGAGGAAGTCAGCCCCAGCATTTT.

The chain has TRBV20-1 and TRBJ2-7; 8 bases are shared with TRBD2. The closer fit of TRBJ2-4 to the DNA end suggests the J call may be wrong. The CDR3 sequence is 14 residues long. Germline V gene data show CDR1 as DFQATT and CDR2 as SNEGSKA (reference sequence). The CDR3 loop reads CSVGRPGGENIQYF. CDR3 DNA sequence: TGCAGTGTTGGACGCCCCGGGGGGGAAAACATTCAGTACTTC.

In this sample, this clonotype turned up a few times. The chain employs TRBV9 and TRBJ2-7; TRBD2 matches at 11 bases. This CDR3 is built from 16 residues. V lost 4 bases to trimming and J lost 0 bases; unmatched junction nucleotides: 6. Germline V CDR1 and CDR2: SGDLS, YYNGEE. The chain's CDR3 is CASSKTSGGYSYEQYF. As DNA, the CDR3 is TGTGCCAGCAGCAAAACTAGCGGGGGATACTCCTACGAGCAGTACTTC.

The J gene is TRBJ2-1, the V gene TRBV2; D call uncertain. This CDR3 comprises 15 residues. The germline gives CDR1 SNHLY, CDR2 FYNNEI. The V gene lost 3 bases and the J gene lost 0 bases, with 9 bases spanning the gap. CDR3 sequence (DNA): TGTGCCAGCAGTGAGTACAGTAGCTCCTACAATGAGCAGTTCTTC. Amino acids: CASSEYSSSYNEQFF.

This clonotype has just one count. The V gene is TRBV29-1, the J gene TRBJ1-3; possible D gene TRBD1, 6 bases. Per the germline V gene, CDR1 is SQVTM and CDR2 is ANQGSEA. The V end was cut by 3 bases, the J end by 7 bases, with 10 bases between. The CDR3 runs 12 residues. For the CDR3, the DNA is TGCAGCGTTGACGGGCAGGGGAACACCATATATTTT. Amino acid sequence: CSVDGQGNTIYF.

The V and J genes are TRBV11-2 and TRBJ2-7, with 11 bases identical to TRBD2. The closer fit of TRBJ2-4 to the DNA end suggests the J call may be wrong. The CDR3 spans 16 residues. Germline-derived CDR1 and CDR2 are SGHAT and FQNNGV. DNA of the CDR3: TGTGCCAGCAGAGCTATAGCGGGGGGGGCCAAAAACATTCAGTACTTC. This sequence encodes CASRAIAGGAKNIQYF.

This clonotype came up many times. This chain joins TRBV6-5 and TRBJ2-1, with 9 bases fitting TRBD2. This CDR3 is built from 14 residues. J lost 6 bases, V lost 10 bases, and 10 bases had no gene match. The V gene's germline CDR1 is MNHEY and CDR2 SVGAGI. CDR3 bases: TGTGCCACGGGTGCGTGGCGGGAGGGCAATGAGCAGTTCTTC. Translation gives CATGAWREGNEQFF.

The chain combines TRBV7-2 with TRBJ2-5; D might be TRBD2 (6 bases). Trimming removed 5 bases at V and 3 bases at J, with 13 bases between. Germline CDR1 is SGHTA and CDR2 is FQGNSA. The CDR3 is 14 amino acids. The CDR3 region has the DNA TGTGCCAGCAGCCCCGGGGGTCCGAAAGAGACCCAGTACTTC. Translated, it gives CASSPGGPKETQYF.